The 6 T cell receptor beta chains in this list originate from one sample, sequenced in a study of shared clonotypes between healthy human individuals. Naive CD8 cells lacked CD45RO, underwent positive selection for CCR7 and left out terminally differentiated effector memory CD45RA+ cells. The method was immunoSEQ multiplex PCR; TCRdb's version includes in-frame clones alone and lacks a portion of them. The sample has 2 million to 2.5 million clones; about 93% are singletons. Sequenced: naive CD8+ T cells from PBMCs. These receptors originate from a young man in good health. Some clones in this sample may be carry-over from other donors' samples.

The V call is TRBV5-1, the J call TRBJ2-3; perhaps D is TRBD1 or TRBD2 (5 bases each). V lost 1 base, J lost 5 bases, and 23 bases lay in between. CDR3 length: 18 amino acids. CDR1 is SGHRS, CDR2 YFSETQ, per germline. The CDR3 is CASSLPGQRGDKGDTQYF. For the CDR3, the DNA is TGCGCCAGCAGCTTGCCGGGCCAGCGAGGGGATAAGGGAGATACGCAGTATTTT.

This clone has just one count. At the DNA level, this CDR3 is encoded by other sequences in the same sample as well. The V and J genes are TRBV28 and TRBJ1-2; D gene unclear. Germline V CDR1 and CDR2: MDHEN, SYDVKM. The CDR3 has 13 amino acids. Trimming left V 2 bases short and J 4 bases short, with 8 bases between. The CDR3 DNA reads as TGTGCCAGCAGTTTACGCGGGTCCTATGGCTACACCTTC. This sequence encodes CASSLRGSYGYTF.

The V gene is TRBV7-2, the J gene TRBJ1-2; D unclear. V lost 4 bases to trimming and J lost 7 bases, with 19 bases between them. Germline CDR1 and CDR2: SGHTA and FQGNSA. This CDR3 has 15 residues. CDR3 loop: CASSSFDGILGGYTF. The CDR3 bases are TGTGCCAGCAGCTCCTTCGACGGAATATTGGGTGGCTACACCTTC.

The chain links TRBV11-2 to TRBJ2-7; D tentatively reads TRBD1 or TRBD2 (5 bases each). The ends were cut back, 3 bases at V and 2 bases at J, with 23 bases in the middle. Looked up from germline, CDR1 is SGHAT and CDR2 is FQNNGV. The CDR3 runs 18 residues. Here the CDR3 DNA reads TGTGCCAGCAGCTTCCCGACGGGGACCGATCCTATGACCTACGAGCAGTACTTC. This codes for CASSFPTGTDPMTYEQYF.

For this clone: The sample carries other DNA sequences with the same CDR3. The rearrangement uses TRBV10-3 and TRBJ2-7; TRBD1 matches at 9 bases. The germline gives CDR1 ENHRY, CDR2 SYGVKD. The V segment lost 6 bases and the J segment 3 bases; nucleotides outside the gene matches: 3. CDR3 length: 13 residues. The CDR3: CAIRSDRGYEQYF. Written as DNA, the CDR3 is TGTGCCATCAGATCGGACAGGGGCTACGAGCAGTACTTC.

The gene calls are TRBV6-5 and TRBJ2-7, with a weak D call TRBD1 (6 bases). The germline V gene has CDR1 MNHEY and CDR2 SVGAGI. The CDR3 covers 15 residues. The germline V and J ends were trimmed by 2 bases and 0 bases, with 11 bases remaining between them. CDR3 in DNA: TGTGCCAGCAGTTACGCGACAGGCTACTCCTACGAGCAGTACTTC. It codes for CASSYATGYSYEQYF.